This is a list of T cell receptor beta chains from one sample in a study of T cells in localized non-small cell lung cancer. TCRdb's copy holds only in-frame clones and misses some; the assay was immunoSEQ multiplex PCR. The data contain about 25,000 clones, around 90% of them seen just once; the ten biggest clones take up more than 2.5%. The material was peripheral blood, obtained before any cancer treatment. Source of these receptors: a woman aged 40 to 75 with stage I lung adenocarcinoma. CDR3s include the opening cysteine and the closing phenylalanine or tryptophan. Fields, in order: V gene, J gene, CDR3 protein.

TRBV7-9	TRBJ2-3	CASILAAGEKDTQYF
TRBV7-9	TRBJ2-3	CASSLVPIGGDTQYF
TRBV18	TRBJ2-7	CASSPGQGASYEQYF
TRBV4-1	TRBJ2-7	CASSQTPGLSYEQYF
TRBV18	TRBJ1-4	CASSPSGQAHEKLFF
TRBV11-2	TRBJ2-7	CASMGLRESYEQYF
TRBV13	TRBJ1-1	CASTGSEAFF
TRBV6-5	TRBJ1-5	CASSYTGAHNQPQHF
TRBV21-1	TRBJ1-5	CASSLFLSGPQHF
TRBV4-1	TRBJ1-2	CASSPRLQGGAYGYTF
TRBV9	TRBJ2-7	CASSVSGTGFRYEQYF
TRBV19	TRBJ2-4	CASSEGRSRGASPQYF
TRBV5-1	TRBJ2-5	CASSLDRGPSEGGTQYF
TRBV23-1	TRBJ2-3	CASSQSSEIIRPDTQYF
TRBV6-5	TRBJ2-7	CASSYSGTSIEQYF
TRBV18	TRBJ2-7	CASSPPGVPYEQYF
TRBV11-2	TRBJ2-7	CASSPGGTAYEQYF
TRBV6-5	TRBJ2-6	CASSSPSSSGANVLTF
TRBV2	TRBJ2-5	CASSEPSGQETQYF
TRBV7-9	TRBJ1-2	CASSLANSYGYTF
TRBV28	TRBJ2-5	CASSQGGAGGYATQYF
TRBV19	TRBJ1-4	CASRRQPTSNEKLFF
TRBV9	TRBJ2-5	CASSRQEETQYF
TRBV10-3	TRBJ1-5	CAISEPRGTADNQPQHF
TRBV6-7	TRBJ1-1	CASSFDRGRTEAFF
TRBV5-4	TRBJ2-1	CASSDTRTSGLNEQFF
TRBV7-3	TRBJ1-1	CASSLTLTGQGVNTEAFF
TRBV29-1	TRBJ2-2	CSVVGQVNTGELFF
TRBV7-3	TRBJ1-1	CASSPHTNTEAFF
TRBV10-3	TRBJ2-1	CAINGQGAYNEQFF
TRBV7-9	TRBJ2-7	CASRRTDSGSSYEQYF
TRBV7-9	TRBJ2-3	CASSPLGDTQYF
TRBV4-1	TRBJ2-7	CASRGQGTYEQYF
TRBV6-5	TRBJ1-1	CASSPAGPLNTEAFF
TRBV6-6	TRBJ2-1	CASSYGGGSYNEQFF
TRBV9	TRBJ2-1	CAIALLPYNEQFF
TRBV4-1	TRBJ2-5	CASSLGTAQETQYF
TRBV11-2	TRBJ2-7	CASSLVRSRGGSYEQYF
TRBV6-5	TRBJ2-7	CASSPRDEQYF
TRBV27	TRBJ2-1	CASTRQGVVSYNEQFF
TRBV5-1	TRBJ1-2	CASTPDNYGYTF
TRBV27	TRBJ2-7	CASSLKPQESGGSYEQYF
TRBV10-3	TRBJ2-3	CAISVSRGSTDTQYF
TRBV7-2	TRBJ2-6	CASSLFGAFSSGANVLTF
TRBV4-2	TRBJ2-7	CASSQFGDRVYEQYF
TRBV19	TRBJ1-2	CATNLGGRNYGYTF
TRBV28	TRBJ1-2	CASSPLGWERYGYTF